This T cell receptor beta chain was found in a study of T-cell memory formation after mild COVID-19. Study findings and constraints: Proof of SARS-CoV-2 specificity was absent for the second-wave clones that crested on day 37. Clones contracting day 15 to 85 were balanced CD4/CD8; later expanders leaned CD4+.

TCR alpha and TCR beta cDNA libraries with sample barcodes and UMIs came from 5'RACE using constant-segment primers. TCRdb re-called the 5' RACE reads through MiXCR, storing one row per CDR3 protein. This sample carries approximately 260,000 distinct CDR3 sequences, 15% to 20% of them seen once, and the ten largest clones take over 20%. Per the germline V gene, CDR1 is MNHEY and CDR2 is SVGAGI. The CDR3 loop spans 14 amino acids. In its sample, this clonotype was seen many times. Its cognate antigen is unknown. Germline is not matched at one junction end, which may reflect a read error. Sequencing was performed on PBMCs or a T cell subset sorted from them (not recorded which). The chain joins TRBV6-5 to TRBJ1-2; unclear D gene. The TCR sequence derives from a man between 18 and 35 years old who had mild COVID-19 (a few samples of this study predate the infection). Cell type and time point are not known. This CDR3 reads CASSDSTRKQGYTF. CDR3 DNA sequence: TGTGCCAGCAGTGACTCCACCCGTAAACAGGGCTACACCTTC.